This is a list of T cell receptor beta chains from one sample in a study of identical twins. TCRdb re-derived calls from the 5' RACE reads in MiXCR, one entry per CDR3 protein. The table has hundreds of thousands of distinct CDR3 sequences, over 12% seen once. The sequencing sample was made of memory (CD45RO+) T cells sorted from blood. The source of these receptors is a young woman in good health. Both conserved end residues are part of each CDR3. Each record gives: D gene, V gene, clone size, J gene, CDR3 DNA, CDR3 protein. D genes are given only for firm matches. Clone size, where shown, is once, few, many, or a class for clones that have expanded.

-,TRBV5-1,-,TRBJ2-1,TGCGCCAGCAGCTTGGTTCTCGGTAACTCAAACAATGAGCAGTTCTTC,CASSLVLGNSNNEQFF
-,TRBV6-2/TRBV6-3,few,TRBJ2-5,TGTGCCAGCACCCCCCGGGGAGGACAAGAGACCCAGTACTTC,CASTPRGGQETQYF
TRBD1,TRBV3-1,few,TRBJ2-2,TGTGCCAGCAGCCCCCGGGACAGGAACACCGGGGAGCTGTTTTTT,CASSPRDRNTGELFF
-,TRBV20-1,few,TRBJ2-2,TGCAGTGCTAGTTCCGGGGGCGTCGGTTACGGGGAGCTGTTTTTT,CSASSGGVGYGELFF
-,TRBV12-3/TRBV12-4,many,TRBJ2-2,TGTGCCAGCACCGAGAGGACAGCCTTGGCCGGGGAGCTGTTTTTT,CASTERTALAGELFF
-,TRBV19,-,TRBJ2-2,TGTGCCAGTAGTATTCATGCGGGAATGGGCACCGGGGAGCTGTTTTTT,CASSIHAGMGTGELFF
TRBD2,TRBV6-2/TRBV6-3,few,TRBJ2-3,TGTGCCAGCAGTCAACTAGCGGGGATGGGCACAGATACGCAGTATTTT,CASSQLAGMGTDTQYF
-,TRBV20-1,-,TRBJ1-1,TGCAGTGCTAGCAAACAGGGCGTGAACACTGAAGCTTTCTTT,CSASKQGVNTEAFF
-,TRBV5-1,few,TRBJ2-1,TGCGCCAGCAGCGTACTAGTTAGCTCCTACAATGAGCAGTTCTTC,CASSVLVSSYNEQFF
TRBD1,TRBV5-6,-,TRBJ1-2,TGTGCCAGCAGCACAACAGGGGATGGCTACACCTTC,CASSTTGDGYTF
-,TRBV5-5,few,TRBJ1-1,TGTGCCAGCAGCTTGGCACCGACAGGGAACACTGAAGCTTTCTTT,CASSLAPTGNTEAFF
-,TRBV12-3/TRBV12-4,-,TRBJ2-1,TGTGCCAGCATCCCTAGCGCCGGCTCCTACAATGAGCAGTTCTTC,CASIPSAGSYNEQFF
-,TRBV12-3/TRBV12-4,-,TRBJ2-6,TGTGCCAGCAGGCGGGACTTAAGCTCTGGGGCCAACGTCCTGACTTTC,CASRRDLSSGANVLTF
TRBD1,TRBV20-1,-,TRBJ1-2,TGCAGTGCTAGAGAGACAGGGGGCGGCTACACCTTC,CSARETGGGYTF
TRBD2,TRBV2,-,TRBJ2-1,TGTGCCAGCACCCCCCTAGCGGGAGGTCTTGAGCAGTTCTTC,CASTPLAGGLEQFF
TRBD2,TRBV10-3,-,TRBJ2-1,TGTGCCATCAGTGAGACCCTACCGGGACTAGCGGGAGGGCCCAATGAGCAGTTCTTC,CAISETLPGLAGGPNEQFF
-,TRBV3-1,-,TRBJ2-6,TGTGCCAGCAGCTACCTCGCATCTGGGGCCAACGTCCTGACTTTC,CASSYLASGANVLTF
-,TRBV2,few,TRBJ1-1,TGTGCCAGCAATTCTGGGGCTGAAGCTTTCTTT,CASNSGAEAFF
-,TRBV24-1,few,TRBJ1-6,TGTGCCACCAGTGATCCGGCATCGGGATTCCAGGGCTTCGGTTCACCCCTCCACTTT,CATSDPASGFQGFGSPLHF
TRBD2,TRBV7-6,-,TRBJ2-3,TGTGCCAGCAGCTTAGGAAGCGGGGGGCGCACAGATACGCAGTATTTT,CASSLGSGGRTDTQYF
-,TRBV12-3/TRBV12-4,few,TRBJ2-5,TGTGCCAGCAGTTTAGAGACAGGATCGACCCAGTACTTC,CASSLETGSTQYF
-,TRBV2,-,TRBJ2-3,TGTGCCAGCATCGAGACGAGCATCCCAGATACGCAGTATTTT,CASIETSIPDTQYF
-,TRBV12-3/TRBV12-4,-,TRBJ1-1,TGTGCCAGCAGCCCTGGTGGGGGGGTGAACACTGAAGCTTTCTTT,CASSPGGGVNTEAFF
-,TRBV6-5,many,TRBJ2-3,TGTGCCAGCCAAACAGATACGCAGTATTTT,CASQTDTQYF
-,TRBV6-5,-,TRBJ2-5,TGTGCCAGCAGTTACGGCTTATTGGAGACCCAGTACTTC,CASSYGLLETQYF
-,TRBV6-1,-,TRBJ2-7,TGTGCCAGCAGTGAAGCGCTAGGGAGGTACACCGACTACGAGCAGTACTTC,CASSEALGRYTDYEQYF
TRBD1,TRBV3-1,-,TRBJ1-1,TGTGCCAGCAGCCCAGACAGGGGACGGTCAGCTGAAGCTTTCTTT,CASSPDRGRSAEAFF
-,TRBV5-1,-,TRBJ1-4,TGCGCCAGCAGCTTGGCCGTGGGAGGAACTAATGAAAAACTGTTTTTT,CASSLAVGGTNEKLFF
TRBD1,TRBV11-3,once,TRBJ2-7,TGTGCCAGCAGCGCGGGACAGGGTCATTCCTACGAGCAGTACTTC,CASSAGQGHSYEQYF
-,TRBV19,-,TRBJ2-7,TGTGCCAGTAGTTCAATAGGTGGCGAGCAGTACTTC,CASSSIGGEQYF
-,TRBV20-1,many,TRBJ2-5,TGCAGTGCTAGTCTAGCGCAAGAGACCCAGTACTTC,CSASLAQETQYF
-,TRBV20-1,-,TRBJ2-2,TGCAGTGCTAGAGGACAGTACACCGGGGAGCTGTTTTTT,CSARGQYTGELFF
-,TRBV5-1,-,TRBJ2-2,TGCGCCAGCAGGATAGGAGGACAAGGGAACACCGGGGAGCTGTTTTTT,CASRIGGQGNTGELFF
-,TRBV5-1,many,TRBJ2-3,TGCGCCAGCAGCTACAACACAGATACGCAGTATTTT,CASSYNTDTQYF
TRBD1,TRBV7-9,many,TRBJ1-6,TGTGCCAGCAGCTTTTTCGCCGGACAGGGACGCTCACCCCTCCACTTT,CASSFFAGQGRSPLHF
-,TRBV27,few,TRBJ2-7,TGTGCCAGCAGGGACAGAACCCTCGGTGGGTACGAGCAGTACTTC,CASRDRTLGGYEQYF
TRBD2,TRBV3-1,-,TRBJ2-7,TGTGCCAGCGGAGCGGGGGGCGGCCACGAGCAGTACTTC,CASGAGGGHEQYF
-,TRBV29-1,many,TRBJ2-1,TGCAGCGTTGAAGAGGGACAGTTCTTC,CSVEEGQFF
-,TRBV12-3/TRBV12-4,-,TRBJ2-1,TGTGCCAGCAGCGAATCGGGAGAGGAGTTCTTC,CASSESGEEFF
-,TRBV9,-,TRBJ1-1,TGTGCCAGCAGCGTAGCCCCCCTGGGGGGTGAAGCTTTCTTT,CASSVAPLGGEAFF
-,TRBV5-1,-,TRBJ1-1,TGCGCCAGCAGCTCAAAGTTGGGACAAACGGACACTGAAGCTTTCTTT,CASSSKLGQTDTEAFF
-,TRBV5-1,few,TRBJ1-5,TGCGCCAGCAGCGCCGGAACAGGGACCAATCAGCCCCAGCATTTT,CASSAGTGTNQPQHF
-,TRBV2,few,TRBJ1-3,TGTGCCAGCAGGAGCAGGGAAGCTGGAAACACCATATATTTT,CASRSREAGNTIYF
-,TRBV20-1,-,TRBJ2-1,TGCAGTGCTCCAAAGAGGGGCAGCAATGAGCAGTTCTTC,CSAPKRGSNEQFF
TRBD2,TRBV27,few,TRBJ2-1,TGTGCCAGCAGTTTATTGGTAGCGGGGGGGTCTTTTAGCTACAATGAGCAGTTCTTC,CASSLLVAGGSFSYNEQFF
TRBD2,TRBV10-3,few,TRBJ2-4,TGTGCCATCAGTGAAGGGACTAGAGACAAAAACATTCAGTACTTC,CAISEGTRDKNIQYF
-,TRBV20-1,few,TRBJ2-7,TGCAGTGCAGTGGTTGATTACGAGCAGTACTTC,CSAVVDYEQYF
-,TRBV7-9,many,TRBJ1-5,TGTGCCAGCAGCCAAACCGGTACCCTTTATCAGCCCCAGCATTTT,CASSQTGTLYQPQHF
TRBD2,TRBV20-1,few,TRBJ2-1,TGCAGTACAAACCGGGGTAGCGGGAGTTTTGAGCAGTTCTTC,CSTNRGSGSFEQFF
-,TRBV7-9,many,TRBJ1-6,TGTGCCAGCAGCCGCCCGATCGGACCCCTCCACTTT,CASSRPIGPLHF
-,TRBV15,few,TRBJ2-6,TGTGCCACCAGCAGAGATCTCTCTGGGGCCAACGTCCTGACTTTC,CATSRDLSGANVLTF
-,TRBV12-3/TRBV12-4,-,TRBJ1-4,TGTGCCAGCCGTGAGTACGAAAAACTGTTTTTT,CASREYEKLFF
-,TRBV20-1,many,TRBJ1-5,TGCAGTGCTAGAGGTTCCGACACCCTGGAGCCCCAGCATTTT,CSARGSDTLEPQHF
-,TRBV6-2/TRBV6-3,many,TRBJ1-1,TGTGCCAGCACCCCAAGTGGGGTAAACACTGAAGCTTTCTTT,CASTPSGVNTEAFF